The entry below gives a single T cell receptor (beta chain) sequence along with its context. The source of the sample is a study of shared clonotypes between healthy human individuals. Profiling relied on immunoSEQ multiplex PCR, and the TCRdb table lists in-frame clones only, not all of them. The sample lists roughly 2.5 million clones; just over 90% were seen once. The CDR3 is 17 amino acids. Trimming removed 7 bases at V and 0 bases at J, with 23 bases between. CDR1 and CDR2 from the germline V gene are SGHDT and YYEEEE. This clonotype originated in a man aged 18 to 29 in good health. The V gene is TRBV5-6, the J gene TRBJ2-7, with a possible D match to TRBD1 (6 bases). Material: naive CD4+ T cells sorted from blood. Subset reported: CD45RA+ positively selected. In DNA, the CDR3 is TGTGCCAGCCGTCCCGGACAGCAACCTACTTTCTCCTACGAGCAGTACTTC. This sequence encodes CASRPGQQPTFSYEQYF.